The clone carrying this TCR beta chain was observed a handful of times. This sample is drawn from a study of CD8+ T cells in alopecia areata. This CDR3 is 15 amino acids long. V was trimmed by 0 bases and J by 0 bases, leaving 9 bases between them. CDR1 is SGHDT, CDR2 YYEEEE, per germline. The sample's treatment: oral pan-JAK inhibitor, 5-10 mg twice daily. RNA extraction was followed by reverse transcription into cDNA, which acted as the sequencing template. Data came from immunoSEQ multiplex PCR; TCRdb stores just in-frame clones and leaves some out. The profile shows around 190,000 clones, roughly 70% of them singletons.

The specimen comprised CD4+ T cells sorted from blood, sampled around week 50, from a patient treated with tofacitinib. The TCR sequence derives from a human donor with alopecia areata. The chain joins TRBV5-6 to TRBJ1-2, with no clear D. The CDR3 region is CASSLDPDPNYGYTF. The CDR3 nucleotides read TGTGCCAGCAGCTTGGATCCCGACCCTAACTATGGCTACACCTTC.